A selection of T cell receptor beta chains follows, all from one sample in a study of shared clonotypes between healthy human individuals. Produced via immunoSEQ multiplex PCR; TCRdb's table is partial and in-frame only. Of roughly 2.6 million clones in the sample, just over 90% were seen once. The sequenced sample consisted of naive CD4+ T cells sorted from blood. The receptors stem from a young man in good health. CDR3s include the opening cysteine and the closing phenylalanine or tryptophan. D genes are given only for firm matches. Not every row has a clone size; where given, it reads once, few, many or a size class.

V: TRBV7-8; J: TRBJ1-5; D: TRBD1; size: NA; CDR3: CASSNGQGDNQPQHF; DNA: TGTGCCAGCAGCAACGGACAGGGCGACAATCAGCCCCAGCATTTT
V: TRBV11-1; J: TRBJ2-5; D: NA; size: NA; CDR3: CASSLGYQETQYF; DNA: TGTGCCAGCAGCTTGGGATACCAAGAGACCCAGTACTTC
V: TRBV7-9; J: TRBJ1-4; D: TRBD1; size: NA; CDR3: CASSPRQGPSGNEKLFF; DNA: TGTGCCAGCAGCCCACGACAGGGACCTTCGGGTAATGAAAAACTGTTTTTT
V: TRBV11-3; J: TRBJ2-3; D: NA; size: NA; CDR3: CASSTSGSTDTQYF; DNA: TGTGCCAGCAGCACAAGCGGGAGCACAGATACGCAGTATTTT
V: TRBV6-5; J: TRBJ1-6; D: TRBD1; size: NA; CDR3: CASSLDRLGPLHF; DNA: TGTGCCAGCAGTCTGGACAGGCTGGGTCCCCTCCACTTT
V: TRBV11-2; J: TRBJ2-2; D: TRBD1; size: NA; CDR3: CASTHDRAVGELFF; DNA: TGTGCCAGCACCCATGACAGGGCGGTCGGGGAGCTGTTTTTT
V: TRBV5-1; J: TRBJ1-1; D: TRBD1; size: few; CDR3: CASSLGGQGMTEAFF; DNA: TGCGCCAGCAGCTTGGGAGGACAGGGGATGACTGAAGCTTTCTTT
V: TRBV9; J: TRBJ1-5; D: NA; size: NA; CDR3: CASSVGQGNQPQHF; DNA: TGTGCCAGCAGCGTGGGGCAGGGTAATCAGCCCCAGCATTTT
V: TRBV5-4; J: TRBJ2-1; D: TRBD2; size: NA; CDR3: CASSRTGLVHNEQFF; DNA: TGTGCCAGCAGCAGGACGGGACTAGTCCACAATGAGCAGTTCTTC
V: TRBV28; J: TRBJ2-5; D: NA; size: NA; CDR3: CASSPHYPQETQYF; DNA: TGTGCCAGCAGTCCTCACTACCCTCAAGAGACCCAGTACTTC
V: TRBV28; J: TRBJ1-5; D: NA; size: NA; CDR3: CASSYRQVSNQPQHF; DNA: TGTGCCAGCAGTTACAGACAGGTTTCTAATCAGCCCCAGCATTTT
V: TRBV7-9; J: TRBJ1-5; D: NA; size: NA; CDR3: CASSRLGSNQPQHF; DNA: TGTGCCAGCAGCAGGTTGGGTAGCAATCAGCCCCAGCATTTT
V: TRBV11-2; J: TRBJ2-7; D: NA; size: NA; CDR3: CASSPQYEQYF; DNA: TGTGCCAGCAGCCCTCAATACGAGCAGTACTTC
V: TRBV6-5; J: TRBJ2-7; D: TRBD1; size: NA; CDR3: CASSSPGGGWGEQYF; DNA: TGTGCCAGCAGTTCCCCAGGGGGCGGGTGGGGCGAGCAGTACTTC
V: TRBV7-9; J: TRBJ1-1; D: TRBD1; size: NA; CDR3: CASSPGQGNTEAFF; DNA: TGTGCCAGCAGCCCGGGACAGGGGAACACTGAAGCTTTCTTT
V: TRBV29-1; J: TRBJ2-4; D: NA; size: NA; CDR3: CSVEGDGAKNIQYF; DNA: TGCAGCGTTGAAGGGGATGGGGCCAAAAACATTCAGTACTTC
V: TRBV10-3; J: TRBJ1-1; D: TRBD1; size: NA; CDR3: CAISEATGRSTEAFF; DNA: TGTGCCATCAGTGAGGCGACAGGGCGGAGCACTGAAGCTTTCTTT
V: TRBV9; J: TRBJ2-7; D: NA; size: NA; CDR3: CASSVGEGVHYEQYF; DNA: TGTGCCAGCAGCGTAGGGGAGGGGGTGCACTACGAGCAGTACTTC
V: TRBV6-5; J: TRBJ2-7; D: TRBD2; size: NA; CDR3: CASSYSLAGNYEQYF; DNA: TGTGCCAGCAGTTACTCGTTAGCGGGAAACTACGAGCAGTACTTC
V: TRBV5-1; J: TRBJ2-7; D: NA; size: NA; CDR3: CASSASGEAYEQYF; DNA: TGCGCCAGCAGCGCCTCGGGGGAGGCCTACGAGCAGTACTTC
V: TRBV6-5; J: TRBJ1-6; D: NA; size: NA; CDR3: CASRPRNSPLHF; DNA: TGTGCCAGCAGGCCCCGAAATTCACCCCTCCACTTT
V: TRBV11-3; J: TRBJ1-5; D: TRBD1; size: NA; CDR3: CASSRDSGNNSNQPQHF; DNA: TGTGCCAGCAGCCGGGACAGTGGGAACAATAGCAATCAGCCCCAGCATTTT